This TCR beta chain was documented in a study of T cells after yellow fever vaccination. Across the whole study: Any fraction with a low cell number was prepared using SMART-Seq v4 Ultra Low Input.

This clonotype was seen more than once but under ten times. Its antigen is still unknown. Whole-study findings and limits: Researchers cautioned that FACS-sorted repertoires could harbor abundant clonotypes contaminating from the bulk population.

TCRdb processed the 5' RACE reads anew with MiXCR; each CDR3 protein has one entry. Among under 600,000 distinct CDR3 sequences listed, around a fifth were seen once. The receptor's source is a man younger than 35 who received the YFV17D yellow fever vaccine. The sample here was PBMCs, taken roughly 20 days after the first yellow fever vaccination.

The CDR3 loop is CASSLAPDYSGNTIYF. DNA of the CDR3: TGTGCCAGCAGCTTAGCTCCCGACTACTCTGGAAACACCATATATTTT. The rearrangement uses TRBV7-6 and TRBJ1-3; D gene ambiguous. The CDR3 extends over 16 amino acids. Germline CDR1 SGHVS, CDR2 FNYEAQ. With 0 bases removed from V and 0 bases from J, the gap between germline ends came to 9 bases. Full variable domain (remainder filled in from reference TRBV7-6 and TRBJ1-3): GAGVSQSPRYKVTKRGQDVALRCDPISGHVSLYWYRQALGQGPEFLTYFNYEAQQDKSGLPNDRFSAERPEGSISTLTIQRTEQRDSAMYRCASSLAPDYSGNTIYFGEGSWLTVV.